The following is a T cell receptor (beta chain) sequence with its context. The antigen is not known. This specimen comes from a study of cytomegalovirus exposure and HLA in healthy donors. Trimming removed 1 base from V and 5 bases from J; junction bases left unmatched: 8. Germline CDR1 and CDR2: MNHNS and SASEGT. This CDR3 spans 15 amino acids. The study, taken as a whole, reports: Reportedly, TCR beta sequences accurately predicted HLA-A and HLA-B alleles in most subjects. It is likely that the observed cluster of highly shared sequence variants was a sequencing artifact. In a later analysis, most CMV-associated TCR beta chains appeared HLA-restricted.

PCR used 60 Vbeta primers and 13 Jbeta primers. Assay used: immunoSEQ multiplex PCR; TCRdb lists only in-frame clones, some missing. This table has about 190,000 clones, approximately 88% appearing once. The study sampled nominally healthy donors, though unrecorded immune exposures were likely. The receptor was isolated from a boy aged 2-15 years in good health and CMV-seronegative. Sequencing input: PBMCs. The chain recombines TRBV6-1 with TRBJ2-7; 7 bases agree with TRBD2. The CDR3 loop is CASSEVGGGPHEQYF. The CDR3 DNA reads TGTGCCAGCAGTGAAGTGGGGGGAGGGCCACACGAGCAGTACTTC.